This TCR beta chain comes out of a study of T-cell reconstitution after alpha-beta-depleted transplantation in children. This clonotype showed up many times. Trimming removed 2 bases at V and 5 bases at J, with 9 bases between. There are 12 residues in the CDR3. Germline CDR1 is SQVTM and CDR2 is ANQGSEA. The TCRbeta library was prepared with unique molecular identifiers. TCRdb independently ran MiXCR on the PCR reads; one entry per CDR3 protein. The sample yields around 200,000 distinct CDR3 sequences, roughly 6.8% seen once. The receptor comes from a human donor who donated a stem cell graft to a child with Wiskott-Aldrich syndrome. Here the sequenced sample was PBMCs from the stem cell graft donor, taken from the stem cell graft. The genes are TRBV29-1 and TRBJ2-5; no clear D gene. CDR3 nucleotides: TGCAGCGTTGAATCTGCCCTGGAGACCCAGTACTTC. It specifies CSVESALETQYF.